A single sample gave rise to the 24 T cell receptor beta chains below, sequenced in a study of response to subunit inactivated influenza vaccine. TCRdb itself ran the RT-PCR reads through MiXCR, one entry per CDR3 protein. The data hold around 600,000 distinct CDR3 sequences, with about 11% observed a single time. These sequences were also reported in another study, on T cells expressing NK-cell markers. In that study: A 5'RACE template switching approach incorporating UMIs was used to make TCR beta cDNA.

This specimen consisted of PBMCs from blood, obtained on the day of vaccination. The receptors shown here come from a man aged 45-65 years who received an inactivated influenza vaccine.

This clonotype has just a few counts. V usage is TRBV29-1 and J usage is TRBJ2-7, with a possible D match to TRBD2 (6 bases). CDR3 length equals 12 residues. Germline-derived CDR1 and CDR2 are SQVTM and ANQGSEA. V gave up 6 bases and J gave up 1 base, with 10 bases separating them. CDR3 sequence reads: CSVGLGSYEQYF. CDR3 in DNA: TGCAGCGTGGGACTGGGGTCCTACGAGCAGTACTTC.

This clonotype appeared a few times. CDR3 sequence: CASSIGQSSTDTQYF. The CDR3 bases are TGCGCCAGCAGTATAGGACAGAGCAGCACAGATACGCAGTATTTT. The gene calls are TRBV5-1 and TRBJ2-3; D perhaps matches TRBD1 (6 bases). With 5 bases removed from V and 0 bases from J, the gap between germline ends came to 13 bases. The CDR3 extends over 15 amino acids. CDR1 is SGHRS, CDR2 YFSETQ, per germline.

This clonotype was detected ten times or more. The rearrangement joins TRBV5-1 to TRBJ1-1, with TRBD1 as a possible D gene (5 bases). The V end lost 4 bases, the J end lost 1 base, and 14 bases lay between the germline ends. CDR1 and CDR2 from the germline V gene are SGHRS and YFSETQ. CDR3 length: 15 amino acids. CDR3 region: CASSPMMDKNTEAFF. DNA of the CDR3: TGCGCCAGCAGCCCAATGATGGACAAGAACACTGAAGCTTTCTTT.

The genes are TRBV7-9 and TRBJ2-5; 7 positions match TRBD1. V trimming: 1 base; J trimming: 5 bases; junction bases outside the gene matches: 7. The germline V gene has CDR1 SEHNR and CDR2 FQNEAQ (reference sequence). This CDR3 region has 15 residues. The CDR3 nucleotides read TGTGCCAGCAGCTTAGGTTCAGGGGGTCGGGAGACCCAGTACTTC. This gives the protein CASSLGSGGRETQYF.

The rearrangement joins TRBV20-1 to TRBJ2-7; possibly TRBD2 for D (6 bases). In germline, CDR1 is DFQATT, CDR2 SNEGSKA (reference sequence). V dropped 0 bases and J dropped 3 bases, with 15 bases sitting between them. CDR3 length equals 15 residues. The CDR3 nucleotides are TGCAGTGCTAGAGATCCGGGCGGGACGCGCTACGAGCAGTACTTC. Translating gives CSARDPGGTRYEQYF.

This clonotype was observed many times. The gene calls are TRBV5-1 and TRBJ2-2, with TRBD1 identical over 9 bases. This CDR3 spans 15 amino acids. Germline lookup yields CDR1 SGHRS and CDR2 YFSETQ. The J segment lost 3 bases and the V segment lost 4 bases, leaving 4 bases of the junction unmatched. The CDR3 reads CASSKGQGDTGELFF. DNA of the CDR3: TGCGCCAGCAGCAAGGGACAGGGTGACACCGGGGAGCTGTTTTTT.

On this clonotype: Since the CDR3 does not end with the conserved phenylalanine or tryptophan, this likely comes from a read error. The rearrangement joins TRBV11-2 to TRBJ2-3, with D tentatively TRBD1 (5 bases). V dropped 1 base and J dropped 4 bases, with 12 bases sitting between them. This CDR3 is built from 15 residues. CDR1 is SGHAT, CDR2 FQNNGV, per germline. The CDR3 nucleotides read TGTGCCAGCAGCTTAGGGGGCCATGCGTCAGATACGCAGTATTGT. Protein product: CASSLGGHASDTQYC.

V is TRBV5-6 and J is TRBJ1-2; D remains unclear. Trimming removed 1 base at V and 0 bases at J, with 7 bases between. The CDR3 is 14 amino acids. The germline CDR1 and CDR2 sequences are SGHDT and YYEEEE. The CDR3 loop is CASSLPGTNYGYTF. The CDR3 nucleotides are TGTGCCAGCAGCTTGCCGGGGACTAACTATGGCTACACCTTC. Full variable domain (outside the CDR3, taken from reference TRBV5-6 and TRBJ1-2): DAGVTQSPTHLIKTRGQQVTLRCSPKSGHDTVSWYQQALGQGPQFIFQYYEEEERQRGNFPDRFSGHQFPNYSSELNVNALLLGDSALYLCASSLPGTNYGYTFGSGTRLTVV.

The V and J genes are TRBV27 and TRBJ2-1, with a possible D match to TRBD2 (6 bases). CDR3 length equals 16 residues. V lost 5 bases to trimming and J lost 2 bases, with 16 bases between them. Germline lookup yields CDR1 MNHEY and CDR2 SMNVEV (reference sequence). The CDR3 is CASSPVGGRTYNEQFF. In DNA, the CDR3 is TGTGCCAGCAGTCCGGTCGGGGGTAGGACCTACAATGAGCAGTTCTTC.

The chain couples TRBV12-3 or TRBV12-4 to TRBJ2-7; tentatively, D is TRBD1 or TRBD2 (6 bases each). The CDR3 runs to 13 residues. The V end lost 4 bases, the J end lost 4 bases, and 11 bases lay between the germline ends. CDR3 bases: TGTGCCAGCAGTTATCAGGGGAGGTACGAGCAGTACTTC. It is translated as CASSYQGRYEQYF.

This clonotype turned up a few times. The genes are TRBV20-1 and TRBJ2-7; D unclear. Germline V gives CDR1 DFQATT, CDR2 SNEGSKA (reference sequence). The CDR3 sequence is 16 residues long. V lost 3 bases and J lost 4, with 22 bases in between. This chain's CDR3 is CSASGEISHYGYEQYF. The CDR3 DNA reads as TGCAGTGCTAGTGGCGAGATCAGCCACTATGGTTACGAGCAGTACTTC.

This chain uses TRBV7-9 with TRBJ2-1, with 10 bases matching TRBD1. J gave up 8 bases and V 3 bases, and 1 base lay outside the gene matches. The CDR3 covers 13 residues. CDR1 SEHNR and CDR2 FQNEAQ come from the germline V gene (reference sequence). In DNA form, the CDR3 reads TGTGCCAGCAGCTTGACAGGGGGCCATGAGCAGTTCTTC. Translated: CASSLTGGHEQFF.

This clonotype was observed a handful of times. The chain joins TRBV9 to TRBJ2-7, with 8 bases that match TRBD1. After removal of 3 bases from V and 3 bases from J, the junction contained 8 bases not matched to a gene. This CDR3 contains 15 residues. Germline V gene data show CDR1 as SGDLS and CDR2 as YYNGEE. CDR3 bases: TGTGCCAGCAGCGCCGGACAGGGTTCAAACTACGAGCAGTACTTC. Its translation is CASSAGQGSNYEQYF.

The chain is built from TRBV5-1 and TRBJ1-3; D gene unclear. Per the germline V gene, CDR1 is SGHRS and CDR2 is YFSETQ. The CDR3 spans 15 residues. V shed 0 bases and J shed 8 bases, with 15 bases lying between them. The CDR3 coding sequence is TGCGCCAGCAGCTTGGGGGTGAAGGGTGTGGACACCATATATTTT. Protein product: CASSLGVKGVDTIYF.

This clonotype was counted between two and nine times. The chain employs TRBV5-5 and TRBJ2-5, with 11 bases aligning to TRBD1. The CDR3 consists of 17 residues. The germline V gene encodes CDR1 SGHKS and CDR2 YYEKEE (reference sequence). V trimming: 4 bases; J trimming: 4 bases; junction bases outside the gene matches: 12. The CDR3 region is CASSSRTGGLDVETQYF. CDR3 in DNA: TGTGCCAGCAGCAGTAGGACAGGGGGCCTCGATGTAGAGACCCAGTACTTC.

The chain carries TRBV20-1 and TRBJ1-1; a possible D gene is TRBD1 (5 bases). V lost 4 bases and J 0 bases, leaving 12 bases between the germline ends. The CDR3 totals 14 residues. Per the germline V gene, CDR1 is DFQATT and CDR2 is SNEGSKA (reference sequence). CDR3 DNA: TGCAGTGCTAAGAGACAGATGATGAACACTGAAGCTTTCTTT. Its translation is CSAKRQMMNTEAFF.

Note on this clonotype: One base away lies a much larger clone, so this may be a sequencing read error. This rearrangement joins TRBV7-2 to TRBJ1-5, with D possibly TRBD1 on 5 matching bases. The last part of the DNA fits TRBJ2-3 better; the J call may be wrong. Germline V CDR1 and CDR2: SGHTA, FQGNSA. The length of the CDR3 is 13 residues. CDR3 coding DNA: TGTGCCAGCAGCCGATCAGGGAATCAGCCCCAGTATTTT. It translates to CASSRSGNQPQYF.

The CDR3 nucleotides read TGTGCCATCAGTGAGTCGGGACGGCAAGAGACCCAGTACTTC. Protein sequence: CAISESGRQETQYF. The rearrangement uses TRBV10-3 and TRBJ2-5; possibly TRBD1 or TRBD2 for D (5 bases each). Per the germline V gene, CDR1 is ENHRY and CDR2 is SYGVKD. The length of the CDR3 is 14 residues. Trimming took off 0 bases at V and 2 bases at J, with 7 bases between the two ends.

This chain uses TRBV5-1 with TRBJ2-3; 9 nucleotides line up with TRBD2. The CDR3 consists of 16 residues. Trimming cost V 3 bases and J 4 bases; bases outside gene matches: 9. Germline loops: CDR1 SGHRS, CDR2 YFSETQ. The DNA for the CDR3 is TGCGCCAGCAGCTGGTCGGCGGGGGGGCAGTCAGATACGCAGTATTTT. It codes for CASSWSAGGQSDTQYF.

This clonotype was seen more than once but under ten times. J is TRBJ2-5 and V is TRBV28; D unclear. Trimming left V 6 bases short and J 5 bases short, with 13 bases between. The CDR3 spans 13 residues. Germline lookup yields CDR1 MDHEN and CDR2 SYDVKM. CDR3 DNA: TGTGCCAGCAGATCAACCCCCCCGGAGACCCAGTACTTC. This codes for CASRSTPPETQYF.

This chain joins TRBV4-1 and TRBJ2-3, with 7 bases aligning to TRBD2. This CDR3 is built from 16 residues. CDR1 MGHRA and CDR2 YSYEKL come from the germline V gene. V was clipped by 4 bases and J by 2 bases; unmatched bases: 9. The CDR3 bases are TGCGCCAGCAGCCTAACAACTAGCGCTACCACAGATACGCAGTATTTT. This gives the protein CASSLTTSATTDTQYF.

J is TRBJ2-7 and V is TRBV6-5; 8 bases agree with TRBD1. The length of the CDR3 is 15 residues. Germline lookup yields CDR1 MNHEY and CDR2 SVGAGI. Losses at the gene ends were 2 bases for V and 4 bases for J; bases not matched to a gene: 7. The CDR3 loop reads CASSYRTGKGYEQYF. Written as DNA, the CDR3 is TGTGCCAGCAGTTACCGGACAGGGAAGGGGTACGAGCAGTACTTC.

This clonotype has at least ten counts. The chain is built from TRBV12-3 or TRBV12-4 and TRBJ2-7; D is undetermined. This CDR3 is built from 11 residues. Trimming left V 3 bases short and J 4 bases short, with 4 bases between. DNA of the CDR3: TGTGCCAGCAGTTTCAAATACGAGCAGTACTTC. As protein: CASSFKYEQYF.

This clonotype was recorded a few times. The chain uses TRBV5-1 and TRBJ1-1, with D possibly TRBD1 on 5 matching bases. The CDR3 length is 15 residues. Deletions cut 1 base from V and 0 bases from J, with 10 bases between. Germline V gene sequence: CDR1 SGHRS, CDR2 YFSETQ. CDR3 nucleotide sequence: TGCGCCAGCAGCTTGCCCGGGGGGATGAACACTGAAGCTTTCTTT. Its translation is CASSLPGGMNTEAFF.